This T cell receptor beta chain was identified during a study of T cell responses to AZD1222 COVID-19 vaccine (dated by TCRdb to about 2021). General notes on the study: AZD1222 recipients with second doses at about 4 weeks or about 12 weeks were pooled, because spike-specific TCR depth and breadth did not differ between schedules. Trial participants were enrolled into age subgroups of 18-55, 56-69 and 70-plus years, which contained roughly 150, 30 and 60 TCR-sequenced participants, respectively. A total of around 240 trial participants underwent TCR sequencing, of whom roughly 210 had received two doses of AZD1222 and about 26 had received two doses of the MenACWY control vaccine.

The sample's time point label, decoded: baseline before first vaccination. Samples from vaccinated people were obtained from the UK trials COV001 and COV002, which included a single-blind randomized controlled phase 2/3 trial of AZD1222 (ChAdOx1 nCoV-19) in healthy adults. For TCRbeta chain sequencing, PBMC samples from trial participants were taken at day 0 and at day 28 after the second dose. The CDR3 regions of human TCRbeta chains were analyzed by immunosequencing. The study's processing was this. Repertoire TCRs were matched against a reference library of SARS-CoV-2-specific TCRs generated with the MIRA antigen-specificity platform. Breadth meant the fraction of unique TCRs that were SARS-CoV-2-associated, whereas depth meant the fraction of total T cells that were SARS-CoV-2-associated. Using the MIRA data, every spike-specific TCR was mapped to the spike region that the TCR reacted to and assigned to either a CD4 or a CD8 class. Log10-transformed breadth and depth values were compared by one-way ANOVA with Sidak's multiple comparisons tests. This immuneACCESS table, as held by TCRdb, lists in-frame sequences with V and J called but not all clones. Of the missing ones, under half trace to an unresolved V gene in checked studies; the others have no known cause. V and J calls and clone size are given by that table; D and trimming were obtained from the DNA. This sample holds 150,000 to 200,000 clones; 85% to 90% were observed only once. The ten largest make up about 1.5% of the sample.

Notes on this clone: What antigen it recognizes has not been identified. Within one base of it there is no much larger clone, and no base qualities were kept.

The CDR3 sequence holds 13 residues, the cysteine and phenylalanine included. The DNA shown is the 39-base CDR3, in frame from base 1. CDR1 KGHSH and CDR2 LQKENI are derived from the germline V gene. Relative to germline, V is 3 bases shorter and J is 7 bases shorter, with 9 bases between their ends. Here is what the overall study found, with its caveats: Vaccine-associated CD4 TCRs spanned the whole spike protein, with dominant responses in regions 160-218 and 743-854. Because no day 14 peak-response samples were available, the repertoires could be characterized only after the peak T cell response. Participants were mostly white British and included more females than males, and it was suggested by the authors that clonal diversity may have been underestimated. The 56-69-year group was small, and its depth increase did not reach significance, likely because of low power. Reportedly, almost half of the unique spike-specific TCRs recognized epitopes lying outside the regions that are mutated in the B.1.351 and B.1.1.7 variants. Only six or seven AZD1222 recipients were SARS-CoV-2 seropositive at baseline, limiting conclusions about previously exposed vaccinees. After two AZD1222 doses, spike-specific TCR breadth and depth were significantly higher than at day 0 and than in MenACWY recipients.

This TCR derives from an adult in good health. Sequenced here: peripheral blood, sampled on day 0 of AZD1222 vaccination. The V gene is TRBV18 and the J gene is TRBJ2-2; the D gene is not confidently resolved. The nucleotides are TGTGCCAGCTCACCGGATCTAAGCGGGGAGCTGTTTTTT. Translation gives CASSPDLSGELFF.